These 6 T cell receptor beta chains were sequenced from one sample in a study of blood T cell repertoires in COVID-19. Produced via immunoSEQ multiplex PCR; TCRdb's table is partial and in-frame only. This sample yields hundreds of thousands of clones, of which approximately 86% are seen a single time; 1.3% belongs to the top ten. The sequenced material came from peripheral blood. These TCRs come from a woman aged 25 to 39 with COVID-19, enrolled during active disease.

In DNA form, the CDR3 reads TGTGCCAGCAGCCCACAGGGGGACTATGGCTACACCTTC. This codes for CASSPQGDYGYTF. The V call is TRBV5-4, the J call TRBJ1-2; 8 positions agree with TRBD1. This CDR3 region has 13 residues. Germline V gene sequence: CDR1 SGHNT, CDR2 YYREEE (reference sequence). The trim removed 4 bases at V and 3 bases at J, leaving 2 bases unmatched.

The CDR3 nucleotides are TGTGCCGGTGCGACAGGGATTAACACCGGGGAGCTGTTTTTT. Its translation is CAGATGINTGELFF. The chain joins TRBV6-5 to TRBJ2-2, with 7 bases identical to TRBD1. This CDR3 spans 14 amino acids. The V gene's germline CDR1 is MNHEY and CDR2 SVGAGI. The V gene end was trimmed by 11 bases and the J gene end by 2 bases; junction bases not matched to a gene: 8.

CDR3 bases: TGTGCCAGCGGGCCGCACCCAGATACGCAGTATTTT. Its translation is CASGPHPDTQYF. This chain uses TRBV6-6 with TRBJ2-3; D call uncertain. The CDR3 has 12 residues. Germline loops: CDR1 MNHNY, CDR2 SVGAGI (reference sequence). Trimming left V 8 bases short and J 4 bases short, with 10 bases between.

This sequence joins TRBV9 and TRBJ1-2, with D unclear. The germline V gene encodes CDR1 SGDLS and CDR2 YYNGEE. The V end lost 3 bases, the J end lost 5 bases, and 8 bases lay between the germline ends. The CDR3 has 12 residues. CDR3 amino acids: CASSANSYGYTF. Written as DNA, the CDR3 is TGTGCCAGCAGCGCTAACAGTTATGGCTACACCTTC.

The V and J genes are TRBV16 and TRBJ2-3; D is possibly TRBD1 (5 bases). Germline CDR1 and CDR2: KGHSY and FQNENV. This CDR3 is 13 amino acids long. V gave up 4 bases and J gave up 6 bases, with 11 bases separating them. The CDR3 sequence is CASSRQPGDTQYF. DNA for the CDR3: TGTGCCAGCAGCCGACAGCCAGGGGATACGCAGTATTTT.

This chain uses TRBV18 with TRBJ2-2; 13 bases map to TRBD2. The length of the CDR3 is 17 residues. In germline, CDR1 is KGHSH, CDR2 LQKENI. With V trimmed by 1 base and J by 6 bases, 5 bases remained unmatched. The CDR3 sequence is CASSPRGLAGLAGELFF. The CDR3 DNA reads as TGTGCCAGCTCACCACGGGGACTAGCGGGGCTGGCCGGGGAGCTGTTTTTT.